This T cell receptor beta chain stems from a study of blood T cell repertoires in COVID-19. Study information: Italy, Spain and the United States were the sources of the convalescent and acute COVID-19 samples. The cDNA or gDNA used as material had been derived from T cells, B-cell-depleted T cells, or PBMCs.

Per the original methods: Estimation of nucleated cell counts relied on the amplification of reference gene primers. The table came from immunoSEQ multiplex PCR; TCRdb's copy has only in-frame clones and leaves some out. D and trimming come from the DNA, and the V and J calls and clone size come from that table. The repertoire holds a few hundred thousand clones, with approximately 86% as singletons. Deletions cut 0 bases from V and 1 base from J, with 10 bases between. This CDR3 is built from 15 residues. Germline loops: CDR1 MNHEY, CDR2 SVGAGI. Sample: peripheral blood. The TCR sequence derives from a woman aged 30 to 39 with acute or convalescent COVID-19. The V and J genes are TRBV6-5 and TRBJ2-7; TRBD1 is a possible D gene (6 bases). The CDR3 DNA is TGTGCCAGCAGTTACTCCACCAGGGGTTCCTACGAGCAGTACTTC. Its translation is CASSYSTRGSYEQYF.